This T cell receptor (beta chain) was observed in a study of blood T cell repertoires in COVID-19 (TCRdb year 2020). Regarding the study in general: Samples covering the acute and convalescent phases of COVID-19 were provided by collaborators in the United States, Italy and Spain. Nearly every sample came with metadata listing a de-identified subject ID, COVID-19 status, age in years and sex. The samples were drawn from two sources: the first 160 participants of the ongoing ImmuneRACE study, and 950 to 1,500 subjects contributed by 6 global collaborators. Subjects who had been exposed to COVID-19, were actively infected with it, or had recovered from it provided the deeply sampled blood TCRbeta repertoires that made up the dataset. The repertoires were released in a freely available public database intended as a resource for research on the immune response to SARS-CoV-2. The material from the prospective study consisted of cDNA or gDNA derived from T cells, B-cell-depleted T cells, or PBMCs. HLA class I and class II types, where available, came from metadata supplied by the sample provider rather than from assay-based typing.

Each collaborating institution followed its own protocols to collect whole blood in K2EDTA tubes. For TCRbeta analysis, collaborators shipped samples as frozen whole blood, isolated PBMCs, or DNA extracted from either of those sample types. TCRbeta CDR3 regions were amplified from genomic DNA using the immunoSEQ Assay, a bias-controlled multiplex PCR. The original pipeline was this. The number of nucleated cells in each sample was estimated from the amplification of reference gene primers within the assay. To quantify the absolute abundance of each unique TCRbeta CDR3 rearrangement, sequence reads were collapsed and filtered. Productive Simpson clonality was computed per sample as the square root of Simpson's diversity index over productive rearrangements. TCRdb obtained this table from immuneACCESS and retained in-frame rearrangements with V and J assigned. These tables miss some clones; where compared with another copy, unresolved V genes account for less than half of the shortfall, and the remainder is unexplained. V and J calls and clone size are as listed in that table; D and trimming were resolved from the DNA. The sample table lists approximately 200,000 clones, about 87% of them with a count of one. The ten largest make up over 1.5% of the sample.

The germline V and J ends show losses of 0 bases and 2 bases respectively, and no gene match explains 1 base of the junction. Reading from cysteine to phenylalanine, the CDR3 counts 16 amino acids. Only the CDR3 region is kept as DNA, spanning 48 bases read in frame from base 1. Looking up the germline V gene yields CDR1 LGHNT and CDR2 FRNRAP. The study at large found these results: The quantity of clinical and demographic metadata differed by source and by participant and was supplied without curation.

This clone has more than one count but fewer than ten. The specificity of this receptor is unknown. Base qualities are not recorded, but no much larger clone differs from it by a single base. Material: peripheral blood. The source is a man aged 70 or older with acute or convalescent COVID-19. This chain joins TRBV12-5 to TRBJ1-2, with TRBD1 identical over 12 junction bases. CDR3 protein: CASGLVGTGGNYGYTF. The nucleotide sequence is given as TGTGCTAGTGGTTTGGTGGGGACAGGGGGCAACTATGGCTACACCTTC.